This TCR beta chain was captured in a study of T-cell reconstitution after alpha-beta-depleted transplantation in children. Study-wide findings and caveats: Reportedly, alpha-beta T cells present about two months post-transplant originated from several hundred expanded clones of graft origin. A year had passed since transplant, and T-cell counts and diversity by then came mostly from newly produced T cells. Surviving recipient T cells and intrathymic progenitors accounted for some patients' high TCRbeta diversity at day 60.

At least ten counts were recorded for this clonotype. Its matching antigen is unknown. Unique molecular identifiers were incorporated during preparation of the TCRbeta library. TCRdb reprocessed the PCR reads via MiXCR and lists one record per CDR3 protein. The sample includes roughly 160,000 distinct CDR3 sequences, around 10% of them seen just once. V lost 5 bases and J lost 0, with 14 bases in between. This CDR3 has 16 residues. Germline lookup yields CDR1 SGHTA and CDR2 FQGNSA. The TCR sequence derives from a boy aged 2-15 years with acute myeloid leukemia, due to receive a stem cell transplant. The chain uses TRBV7-2 and TRBJ2-1, with unresolved D. Material: PBMCs, obtained before TCRalphabeta/CD19-depleted stem cell transplant. The CDR3 DNA is TGTGCCAGCAGCAAGAGGTCCCCGAGCTCCTACAATGAGCAGTTCTTC. This translates into CASSKRSPSSYNEQFF.